The 5 T cell receptor beta chains in this list originate from one sample, sequenced in a study of regulatory T cells in long-lasting Graves disease. Described time point: persistent/refractory GD, antithyroid drugs over 5 years with positive TRAb. PBMCs provided the RNA from which the TCR library was made. Arm-PCR with iRepertoire HTBI primers amplified the CDR3 regions for these TCR beta libraries. A single record per CDR3 protein comes from TCRdb applying MiXCR to the multiplex PCR reads. The sample has 400,000 to 600,000 distinct CDR3 sequences; around a fifth are singletons. The material was peripheral blood mononuclear cells (PBMCs), obtained when the disease was refractory, from a patient treated with antithyroid drugs. The receptors come from a female donor with Graves disease.

The rearrangement uses TRBV19 and TRBJ2-2; tentative D call: TRBD1 (5 bases). The V and J ends lost 3 bases and 1 base respectively, with 6 bases between them. CDR1 and CDR2 (germline): LNHDA, SQIVND (reference sequence). The CDR3 contains 14 residues. CDR3 sequence (DNA): TGTGCCAGTAGTATCACAGGGAACACCGGGGAGCTGTTTTTT. It yields the protein CASSITGNTGELFF.

This clonotype was detected a few times. Here the CDR3 DNA reads TGTGCCTGGAGTCCGGGACAGAGCTCTGGGGCCAACGTCCTGACTTTC. As protein: CAWSPGQSSGANVLTF. This chain connects TRBV30 to TRBJ2-6; 7 bases agree with TRBD1. After removal of 2 bases from V and 0 bases from J, the junction contained 4 bases not matched to a gene. Germline CDR1 and CDR2: GTSNPN and SVGIG (reference sequence). The CDR3 consists of 16 residues.

V and J are TRBV13 and TRBJ1-2, with D tentatively TRBD1 (6 bases). V lost 4 bases and J lost 1, with 10 bases in between. The germline V gene has CDR1 PRHDT and CDR2 FYEKMQ (reference sequence). There are 14 residues in the CDR3. The CDR3, as DNA: TGTGCCAGCAGCTCCAGGGGTAATAACTATGGCTACACCTTC. Translation: CASSSRGNNYGYTF.

This clonotype was picked up a small number of times. The chain employs TRBV7-2 and TRBJ1-5; possible D gene TRBD1, 6 bases. V was clipped by 6 bases and J by 6 bases, with 12 bases between them. Per germline, CDR1 SGHTA and CDR2 FQGNSA. This CDR3 spans 13 amino acids. The CDR3 nucleotides read TGTGCCAGCAGTAGGGGGGGGAGTCAGCCCCAGCATTTT. Its translation is CASSRGGSQPQHF.

There are many counts of this clonotype. The rearrangement links TRBV29-1 to TRBJ2-7; tentative D call: TRBD2 (6 bases). The CDR3 is made up of 13 amino acids. Trimming took 2 bases from V and 8 from J, leaving 16 bases between them. Germline loops: CDR1 SQVTM, CDR2 ANQGSEA. CDR3 protein: CSVESGGMEKQYF. DNA for the CDR3: TGCAGCGTTGAATCCGGGGGTATGGAGAAGCAGTACTTC.